This T cell receptor beta chain was identified in a study of control samples from healthy donors and cancer patients. TCRdb keeps only in-frame clones here, not all; method: immunoSEQ multiplex PCR. The sample shows about 58,000 clones, about 89% of them seen only once. This CDR3 has 15 amino acids. Germline loops: CDR1 SNHLY, CDR2 FYNNEI. V gave up 6 bases and J gave up 0 bases; unmatched junction bases: 3. The material sequenced was PBMCs. The genes are TRBV2 and TRBJ2-1; TRBD2 matches at 9 bases. The source is a woman in her sixties or seventies with lung cancer. CDR3 coding DNA: TGTGCCAGCAGCCGTAGCGGGAGCTCCTACAATGAGCAGTTCTTC. Amino acid sequence: CASSRSGSSYNEQFF.